What follows are 27 T cell receptor beta chains derived from one specimen sequenced in a study of cytomegalovirus exposure and HLA in healthy donors (TCRdb year 2017). To prepare the library, the immunoSEQ multiplex PCR assay was applied. The table was pulled from immuneACCESS by TCRdb, which kept in-frame rearrangements only. Such tables lose some clones; where checked, under half of the loss comes from unresolved V genes, and the rest has no known cause. The sample yields tens of thousands of clones; approximately 96% were counted once. The ten largest clones add up to approximately 1.3% of the sample. The sample comprised PBMCs. The receptors here all came from a man aged 18 to 35 in good health and CMV-seropositive.

The genes are TRBV10-1 and TRBJ2-1, with TRBD2 matching 13 bases. The CDR3 consists of 13 residues. CDR1 WNHNN and CDR2 SYGVQD come from the germline V gene (reference sequence). V lost 10 bases, J lost 7 bases, and 4 bases stayed unmatched. Written as DNA, the CDR3 is TGCGCCACGGGGACTAGCGGGAAGAATGAGCAGTTCTTC. Protein: CATGTSGKNEQFF.

The rearrangement links TRBV28 to TRBJ2-7, with 11 bases that match TRBD2. The CDR3 length is 16 residues. CDR1 and CDR2 (germline): MDHEN, SYDVKM. The V and J ends lost 4 bases and 2 bases, in that order; junction bases with no gene match: 7. The CDR3 nucleotides read TGTGCCAGCAGTTCCTCTAGCGGGAGGCCAGCCTACGAGCAGTACTTC. Its protein is CASSSSSGRPAYEQYF.

This clone turned up a few times. The chain couples TRBV5-1 to TRBJ2-5; 12 nucleotides match TRBD2. The CDR3 totals 15 residues. Germline-derived CDR1 and CDR2 are SGHRS and YFSETQ. After removal of 0 bases from V and 3 bases from J, the junction contained 0 bases not matched to a gene. The CDR3 is CASSLASGGEETQYF. CDR3 sequence (DNA): TGCGCCAGCAGCTTGGCTAGCGGGGGGGAAGAGACCCAGTACTTC.

CDR3 sequence: CASSRGLDNQPQHF. The CDR3, as DNA: TGTGCCAGCAGCCGCGGACTGGACAATCAGCCCCAGCATTTT. The rearrangement uses TRBV7-9 and TRBJ1-5; D not certain. The germline V gene encodes CDR1 SEHNR and CDR2 FQNEAQ (reference sequence). Trimming shortened V by 5 bases and J by 3 bases, and 11 bases separated the two germline ends. The CDR3 runs to 14 residues.

This rearrangement joins TRBV29-1 to TRBJ2-1; D is perhaps TRBD2 (7 bases). Germline CDR1 SQVTM, CDR2 ANQGSEA. With 4 bases removed from V and 1 base from J, the gap between germline ends came to 14 bases. The CDR3 totals 15 residues. The CDR3 DNA sequence: TGCAGCGTTGTAGGGGGGAGGGGATCCTACAATGAGCAGTTCTTC. Its translation is CSVVGGRGSYNEQFF.

This chain joins TRBV4-2 and TRBJ1-2; D not certain. In germline, CDR1 is LGHNA, CDR2 YNFKEQ. This CDR3 is 16 amino acids long. V was cut by 1 base and J by 2 bases, with 14 bases left in between. The CDR3 region is CASSQVSEVKNYGYTF. The CDR3 nucleotides read TGTGCCAGCAGCCAAGTGTCAGAGGTTAAAAACTATGGCTACACCTTC.

The J gene is TRBJ2-5, the V gene TRBV15; TRBD2 might be the D (5 bases). Trimming left V 3 bases short and J 4 bases short, with 15 bases between. The CDR3 has 15 amino acids. CDR1 is LNHNV, CDR2 YYDKDF, per germline (reference sequence). CDR3 region: CATSSARGGGETQYF. The CDR3 nucleotides read TGTGCCACCAGCAGCGCCCGGGGTGGCGGAGAGACCCAGTACTTC.

V gene TRBV18 combines with J gene TRBJ2-7; 8 bases align to TRBD2. The CDR3 has 15 residues. The V segment lost 1 base and the J segment 3 bases; nucleotides outside the gene matches: 5. Germline assignment: CDR1 KGHSH and CDR2 LQKENI. The CDR3: CASSPRAGESYEQYF. Here the CDR3 DNA reads TGTGCCAGCTCACCACGAGCGGGGGAGAGCTACGAGCAGTACTTC.

As regards this clone: The sample contains more than one DNA sequence encoding this CDR3. The chain is built from TRBV19 and TRBJ2-7; 10 nucleotides line up with TRBD2. Trimming removed 3 bases from V and 3 bases from J; junction bases left unmatched: 2. This CDR3 spans 14 amino acids. The germline gives CDR1 LNHDA, CDR2 SQIVND (reference sequence). CDR3: CASSIVAGGYEQYF. CDR3 DNA sequence: TGTGCCAGTAGTATTGTAGCGGGAGGCTACGAGCAGTACTTC.

This clone was picked up one time. Other DNA variants within this sample encode the same CDR3. The chain employs TRBV5-1 and TRBJ1-4, with TRBD1 matching over 9 bases. Trimming at V came to 4 bases and at J to 6 bases, leaving 4 bases not matched to a gene. The germline V gene has CDR1 SGHRS and CDR2 YFSETQ. The CDR3 loop spans 14 amino acids. As DNA, the CDR3 is TGCGCCAGCAGCCCGCGGACAGGGGATGAAAAACTGTTTTTT. Its protein is CASSPRTGDEKLFF.

The CDR3 DNA reads TGTGCCAGCAGTTTTGACAGGAGCACAGATACGCAGTATTTT. It is translated as CASSFDRSTDTQYF. The J gene is TRBJ2-3, the V gene TRBV28; TRBD1 is a possible D gene (6 bases). The CDR3 is 14 amino acids. Germline V gene lookup returns CDR1 MDHEN and CDR2 SYDVKM. V lost 3 bases, J lost 0 bases, and 7 bases lay in between.

This clone was seen just once. The J gene is TRBJ1-2, the V gene TRBV5-6, with no clear D. Germline assignment: CDR1 SGHDT and CDR2 YYEEEE. This CDR3 region has 12 residues. V dropped 5 bases and J dropped 8 bases, with 13 bases sitting between them. Here the CDR3 DNA reads TGTGCCAGCAGTACGGGAAGATCCGGCTACACCTTC. This gives the protein CASSTGRSGYTF. Using reference TRBV5-6 and TRBJ1-2 for the parts outside the CDR3, the full variable domain is DAGVTQSPTHLIKTRGQQVTLRCSPKSGHDTVSWYQQALGQGPQFIFQYYEEEERQRGNFPDRFSGHQFPNYSSELNVNALLLGDSALYLCASSTGRSGYTFGSGTRLTVV.

In this sample, this clone turned up once. This sequence joins TRBV5-1 and TRBJ1-1; D might be TRBD1 (6 bases). Germline V gene lookup returns CDR1 SGHRS and CDR2 YFSETQ. V dropped 3 bases and J dropped 5 bases, with 17 bases sitting between them. The CDR3 consists of 15 residues. CDR3 sequence reads: CASSSGDVLRTEAFF. CDR3 in DNA: TGCGCCAGCAGCTCAGGGGATGTACTGAGGACTGAAGCTTTCTTT.

This chain connects TRBV7-9 to TRBJ2-5; 9 bases align to TRBD1. CDR3 length: 17 amino acids. The V segment lost 6 bases and the J segment 1 base; nucleotides outside the gene matches: 12. In germline, CDR1 is SEHNR, CDR2 FQNEAQ (reference sequence). The CDR3 DNA follows: TGTGCCAGCAGTTCTCTCCAGGACAGGGGACCCCAAGAGACCCAGTACTTC. Translation gives CASSSLQDRGPQETQYF.

The genes are TRBV6-1 and TRBJ2-1; 8 positions agree with TRBD2. The CDR3 is made up of 15 amino acids. V lost 6 bases to trimming and J lost 8 bases; unmatched junction nucleotides: 12. Germline CDR1 reads MNHNS; CDR2 reads SASEGT. The CDR3 DNA reads as TGTGCCAGCAGCGTACAAGCGGGAGTGGTCTATGAGCAGTTCTTC. Its translation: CASSVQAGVVYEQFF.

The chain is built from TRBV30 and TRBJ2-5; 9 bases map to TRBD2. V was pared by 4 bases and J by 4 bases, with 1 base of the junction left unmatched. Per germline, CDR1 GTSNPN and CDR2 SVGIG (reference sequence). This CDR3 comprises 12 residues. This CDR3 reads CAWTSGVETQYF. Here the CDR3 DNA reads TGTGCCTGGACTAGCGGGGTAGAGACCCAGTACTTC. The full variable domain, with the rest looked up from reference TRBV30 and TRBJ2-5, is SQTIHQWPATLVQPVGSPLSLECTVEGTSNPNLYWYRQAAGRGLQLLFYSVGIGQISSEVPQNLSASRPQDRQFILSSKKLLLSDSGFYLCAWTSGVETQYFGPGTRLLVL.

The chain employs TRBV11-2 and TRBJ2-3; D gene unclear. The V and J ends lost 1 base and 5 bases respectively, with 4 bases between them. The CDR3 extends over 12 amino acids. CDR1 is SGHAT, CDR2 FQNNGV, per germline. CDR3 DNA sequence: TGTGCCAGCAGCTTAGGTAAAGATACGCAGTATTTT. It is translated as CASSLGKDTQYF.

The rearrangement links TRBV4-1 to TRBJ1-4, with 10 bases matching TRBD1. This CDR3 comprises 15 residues. Germline V gene sequence: CDR1 MGHRA, CDR2 YSYEKL. Trimming at V came to 4 bases and at J to 6 bases, leaving 5 bases not matched to a gene. Here the CDR3 reads CASSLGTGVYEKLFF. CDR3 DNA: TGCGCCAGCAGCCTGGGGACAGGGGTTTATGAAAAACTGTTTTTT.

The rearrangement uses TRBV7-6 and TRBJ2-7, with 11 bases fitting TRBD2. Germline V gives CDR1 SGHVS, CDR2 FNYEAQ. The CDR3 has 16 amino acids. The V segment lost 2 bases and the J segment 5 bases; nucleotides outside the gene matches: 8. CDR3 nucleotide sequence: TGTGCCAGCAGCTTACGTATTAGCGGGAGGGGAAACGAGCAGTACTTC. It yields the protein CASSLRISGRGNEQYF.

The rearrangement uses TRBV5-1 and TRBJ2-1; 10 nucleotides agree with TRBD2. CDR3 length equals 18 residues. J gave up 5 bases and V 4 bases, and 15 bases lay outside the gene matches. Germline CDR1 and CDR2: SGHRS and YFSETQ. Written as DNA, the CDR3 is TGCGCCAGCAGCCTCTCACGACTGCTAGCGGGGGCCAACAATGAGCAGTTCTTC. It yields the protein CASSLSRLLAGANNEQFF.

The chain employs TRBV6-5 and TRBJ2-3, with 12 bases matching TRBD2. The CDR3 spans 16 residues. The J segment lost 1 base and the V segment lost 3 bases, leaving 2 bases of the junction unmatched. Germline CDR1 reads MNHEY; CDR2 reads SVGAGI. The CDR3 bases are TGTGCCAGCAGTTATTGGACTAGCGGGGGCACAGATACGCAGTATTTT. Amino acid sequence: CASSYWTSGGTDTQYF.

The rearrangement uses TRBV2 and TRBJ2-2; no definite D call. CDR1 and CDR2 from the germline V gene are SNHLY and FYNNEI. The CDR3 is made up of 15 amino acids. V was trimmed by 1 base and J by 2 bases, leaving 8 bases between them. The chain's CDR3 is CASSEGAYNTGELFF. In DNA, the CDR3 is TGTGCCAGCAGTGAAGGGGCATATAACACCGGGGAGCTGTTTTTT.

The chain links TRBV9 to TRBJ2-1; D is uncertain. Per the germline V gene, CDR1 is SGDLS and CDR2 is YYNGEE. This CDR3 region has 12 residues. Trimming left V 3 bases short and J 6 bases short, with 7 bases between. CDR3 DNA sequence: TGTGCCAGCAGCGCAAACTCCAATGAGCAGTTCTTC. It codes for CASSANSNEQFF.

This clone showed up just a few times. This chain connects TRBV28 to TRBJ2-2; 8 bases agree with TRBD1. The length of the CDR3 is 15 residues. Germline values: CDR1 MDHEN, CDR2 SYDVKM. Trimming cost V 6 bases and J 4 bases; bases outside gene matches: 7. CDR3 nucleotides: TGTGCCAGCAGCGGTCTACAGGGGGGCACCGGGGAGCTGTTTTTT. It is translated as CASSGLQGGTGELFF.

This clone was recorded only once. V is TRBV5-1 and J is TRBJ1-4; 10 bases fit TRBD1. This CDR3 has 15 residues. J lost 8 bases, V lost 3 bases, and 7 bases had no gene match. Germline CDR1 and CDR2: SGHRS and YFSETQ. CDR3 DNA: TGCGCCAGCAGCTGGGGACAGGGGACAGGGGAAAAACTGTTTTTT. Translating it yields CASSWGQGTGEKLFF.

This rearrangement joins TRBV18 to TRBJ1-2; D is uncertain. With 5 bases removed from V and 4 bases from J, the gap between germline ends came to 11 bases. Germline V gene sequence: CDR1 KGHSH, CDR2 LQKENI. This CDR3 has 13 amino acids. DNA of the CDR3: TGTGCCAGCTCAGAGGGATATAGCTATGGCTACACCTTC. This codes for CASSEGYSYGYTF.

This chain links TRBV6-1 with TRBJ2-5; the match to TRBD2 covers 8 bases. This CDR3 has 16 amino acids. J was trimmed by 4 bases and V by 3 bases; bases with no gene match: 10. From germline, CDR1 is MNHNS and CDR2 SASEGT. CDR3 in DNA: TGTGCCAGCAGTGAGCCCCCGGGGAGCGGGGGAGAGACCCAGTACTTC. Its translation is CASSEPPGSGGETQYF.